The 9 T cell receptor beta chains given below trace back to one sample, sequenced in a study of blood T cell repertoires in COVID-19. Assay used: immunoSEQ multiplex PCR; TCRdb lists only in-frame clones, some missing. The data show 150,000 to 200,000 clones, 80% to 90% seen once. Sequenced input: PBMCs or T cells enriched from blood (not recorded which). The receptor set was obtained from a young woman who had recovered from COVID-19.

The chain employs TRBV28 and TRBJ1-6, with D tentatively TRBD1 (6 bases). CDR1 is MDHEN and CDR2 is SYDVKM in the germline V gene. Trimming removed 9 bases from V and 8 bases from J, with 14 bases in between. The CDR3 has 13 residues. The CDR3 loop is CASRRGGDSPLHF. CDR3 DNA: TGTGCCAGTCGGAGAGGGGGGGATTCACCCCTCCACTTT.

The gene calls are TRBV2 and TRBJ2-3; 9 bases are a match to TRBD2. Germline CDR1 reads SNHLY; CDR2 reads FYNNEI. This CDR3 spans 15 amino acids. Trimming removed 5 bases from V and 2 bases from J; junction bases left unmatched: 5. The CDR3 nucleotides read TGTGCCAGCAGTCAGACTAGCGGCCTCACAGATACGCAGTATTTT. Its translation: CASSQTSGLTDTQYF. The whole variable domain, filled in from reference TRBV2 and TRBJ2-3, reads EPEVTQTPSHQVTQMGQEVILRCVPISNHLYFYWYRQILGQKVEFLVSFYNNEISEKSEIFDDQFSVERPDGSNFTLKIRSTKLEDSAMYFCASSQTSGLTDTQYFGPGTRLTVL.

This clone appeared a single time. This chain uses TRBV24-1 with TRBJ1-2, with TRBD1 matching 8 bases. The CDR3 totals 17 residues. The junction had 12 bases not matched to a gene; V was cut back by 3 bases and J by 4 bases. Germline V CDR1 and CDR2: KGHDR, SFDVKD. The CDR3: CATSDGSPGQESYGYTF. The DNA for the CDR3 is TGTGCCACCAGTGATGGGTCTCCGGGACAGGAGAGCTATGGCTACACCTTC.

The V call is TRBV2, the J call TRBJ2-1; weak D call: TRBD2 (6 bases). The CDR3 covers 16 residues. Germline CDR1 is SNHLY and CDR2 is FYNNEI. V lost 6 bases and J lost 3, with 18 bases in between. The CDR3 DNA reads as TGTGCCAGCAGGGCCAAACTAGCCCTTAGCTACAATGAGCAGTTCTTC. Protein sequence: CASRAKLALSYNEQFF.

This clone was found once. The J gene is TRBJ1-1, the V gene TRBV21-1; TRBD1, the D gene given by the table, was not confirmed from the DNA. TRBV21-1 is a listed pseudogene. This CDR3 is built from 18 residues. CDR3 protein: CASSKLVIGGQGDTEAFF. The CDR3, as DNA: TGTGCCAGCAGCAAATTGGTTATCGGGGGACAGGGGGACACTGAAGCTTTCTTT.

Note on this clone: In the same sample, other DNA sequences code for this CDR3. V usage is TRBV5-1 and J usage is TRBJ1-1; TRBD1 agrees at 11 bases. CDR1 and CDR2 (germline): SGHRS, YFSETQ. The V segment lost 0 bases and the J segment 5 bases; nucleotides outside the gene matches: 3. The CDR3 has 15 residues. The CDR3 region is CASSLAGTGGTEAFF. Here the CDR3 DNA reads TGCGCCAGCAGCTTGGCCGGGACAGGGGGGACTGAAGCTTTCTTT. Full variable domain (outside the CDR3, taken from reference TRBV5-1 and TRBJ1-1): KAGVTQTPRYLIKTRGQQVTLSCSPISGHRSVSWYQQTPGQGLQFLFEYFSETQRNKGNFPGRFSGRQFSNSRSEMNVSTLELGDSALYLCASSLAGTGGTEAFFGQGTRLTVV.

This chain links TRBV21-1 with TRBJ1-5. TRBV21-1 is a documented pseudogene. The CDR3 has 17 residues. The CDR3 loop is CASSKRKEHRSNQPQHF. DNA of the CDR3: TGTGCCAGCAGCAAACGGAAGGAGCACCGGAGCAATCAGCCCCAGCATTTT.

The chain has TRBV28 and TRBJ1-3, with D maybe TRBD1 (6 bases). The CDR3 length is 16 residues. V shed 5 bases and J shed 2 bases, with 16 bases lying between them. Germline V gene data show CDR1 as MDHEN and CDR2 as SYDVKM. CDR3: CASSDQQGRPGNTIYF. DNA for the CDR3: TGTGCCAGCAGTGACCAACAGGGTCGTCCTGGAAACACCATATATTTT. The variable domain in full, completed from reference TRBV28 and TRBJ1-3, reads DVKVTQSSRYLVKRTGEKVFLECVQDMDHENMFWYRQDPGLGLRLIYFSYDVKMKEKGDIPEGYSVSREKKERFSLILESASTNQTSMYLCASSDQQGRPGNTIYFGEGSWLTVV.

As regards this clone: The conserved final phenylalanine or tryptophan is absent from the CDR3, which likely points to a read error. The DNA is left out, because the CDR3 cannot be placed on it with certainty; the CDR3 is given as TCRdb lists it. CDR3 protein: CASSEAVTREQPLT. The chain has TRBV2 and TRBJ2-7; TRBD2 reflects the table's D call only, with no check against the DNA. The CDR3 length equals 14 residues, ends included. CDR1 is SNHLY and CDR2 is FYNNEI in the germline V gene.